The clone carrying this TCR beta chain was counted between two and nine times. Its antigen is still unknown. This sample stems from a study of high-grade serous ovarian cancer treatment subgroups. Study outcomes and limitations: Repertoire analysis covered CDR3 alone, not CDR1 or CDR2. TCR clonal relatedness correlated positively with neoantigen level.

TCRdb's table, derived via immunoSEQ multiplex PCR, lists solely in-frame clones and lacks some. The data show more than 15,000 clones, under 85% seen once. Tumor samples were taken before definitive surgery or chemotherapy. The CDR3 covers 14 residues. Looked up from germline, CDR1 is MDHEN and CDR2 is SYDVKM. Trimming shortened V by 8 bases and J by 5 bases, and 18 bases separated the two germline ends. The source is a human donor with high-grade serous ovarian cancer. This chain connects TRBV28 to TRBJ1-2; D is undetermined. Sequences were obtained from tumor tissue. In nucleotides, the CDR3 is TGTGCCAGCCGTCCCGAGTTGGCCGGGTATGGCTACACCTTC. Translating it yields CASRPELAGYGYTF.